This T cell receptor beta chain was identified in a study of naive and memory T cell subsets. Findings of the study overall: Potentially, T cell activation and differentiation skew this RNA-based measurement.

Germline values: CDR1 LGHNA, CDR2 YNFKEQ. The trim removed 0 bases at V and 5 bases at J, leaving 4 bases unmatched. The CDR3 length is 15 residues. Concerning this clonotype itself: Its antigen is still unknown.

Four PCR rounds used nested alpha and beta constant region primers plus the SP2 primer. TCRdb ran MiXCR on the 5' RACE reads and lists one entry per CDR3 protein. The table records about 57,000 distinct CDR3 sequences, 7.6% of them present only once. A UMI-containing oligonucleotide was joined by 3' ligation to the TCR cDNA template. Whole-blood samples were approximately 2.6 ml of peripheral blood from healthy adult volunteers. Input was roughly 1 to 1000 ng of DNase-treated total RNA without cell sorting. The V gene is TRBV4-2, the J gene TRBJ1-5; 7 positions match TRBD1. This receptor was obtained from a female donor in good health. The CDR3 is CASSQEPQGDQPQHF. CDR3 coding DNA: TGTGCCAGCAGCCAAGAACCGCAGGGGGATCAGCCCCAGCATTTT.